The 32 T cell receptor beta chains in this list originate from one sample, sequenced in a study of type 1 regulatory T cells. Notes on the study in general: Compared with non-Tr1 cells, Tr1 cells showed a narrower TCR repertoire.

No antigen has been assigned to these receptors. Each CDR3 protein gets one entry after TCRdb re-called the reads with MiXCR. The sample includes about 69,000 distinct CDR3 sequences, around 21% of them seen just once. The sequencing sample was made of cultured type 1 regulatory T (Tr1) cells, either the whole culture or a sorted fraction (not recorded which). Every receptor here comes from a human donor in good health.

About this clonotype itself: The junction differs from germline at one of its ends, possibly a read error. This rearrangement joins TRBV5-1 to TRBJ2-2; 12 nucleotides line up with TRBD2. CDR3 size: 17 residues. Germline V gives CDR1 SGHRS, CDR2 YFSETQ. The CDR3, as DNA: TGCGCCAGCAGCTTGGAGGCTAGCGGGAGGGCGACCGGGGAGTTGTTTTTT. This gives the protein CASSLEASGRATGELFF.

The chain links TRBV20-1 to TRBJ2-3, with 7 bases matching TRBD2. The V gene end was trimmed by 4 bases and the J gene end by 5 bases; junction bases not matched to a gene: 9. The CDR3 loop spans 14 amino acids. CDR1 is DFQATT, CDR2 SNEGSKA, per germline (reference sequence). CDR3 protein: CSANFGRKGDTQYF. The CDR3 DNA follows: TGCAGTGCTAACTTCGGGAGGAAGGGAGATACGCAGTATTTT.

This clonotype turned up a few times. This chain links TRBV19 with TRBJ2-2; TRBD2 aligns across 12 bases. Looked up from germline, CDR1 is LNHDA and CDR2 is SQIVND (reference sequence). This CDR3 comprises 16 residues. Trimming cost V 7 bases and J 2 bases; bases outside gene matches: 5. The CDR3 region has the DNA TGTGCCAGTATTCCTAGCGGGAGGGTTAACACCGGGGAGCTGTTTTTT. Translating gives CASIPSGRVNTGELFF.

This clonotype has only a few counts. The chain combines TRBV5-1 with TRBJ1-1; D is uncertain. This CDR3 comprises 15 residues. V gave up 7 bases and J gave up 2 bases, with 18 bases separating them. CDR1 is SGHRS and CDR2 is YFSETQ in the germline V gene. CDR3 bases: TGCGCCAGCGTTCCCGTCGGTGGTTTAAACACTGAAGCTTTCTTT. As protein: CASVPVGGLNTEAFF.

DNA for the CDR3: TGTGCCATCGGGAGCGGGACAAGGGAGACCCAGTACTTC. Amino acid sequence: CAIGSGTRETQYF. The chain is built from TRBV10-3 and TRBJ2-5; a weak D match, TRBD2 (7 bases). Germline-derived CDR1 and CDR2 are ENHRY and SYGVKD. The CDR3 consists of 13 residues. V dropped 8 bases and J dropped 5 bases, with 15 bases sitting between them.

V usage is TRBV28 and J usage is TRBJ2-7; TRBD2 might be the D (6 bases). In germline, CDR1 is MDHEN, CDR2 SYDVKM. CDR3 size: 12 residues. Deletions cut 6 bases from V and 5 bases from J, with 11 bases between. The CDR3 coding sequence is TGTGCCAGCAGCGGGAGCGCCGACGAGCAGTACTTC. Protein product: CASSGSADEQYF.

Many counts were recorded for this clonotype. The gene calls are TRBV7-2 and TRBJ2-1; 11 bases are a match to TRBD1. The CDR3 consists of 16 residues. CDR1 is SGHTA and CDR2 is FQGNSA in the germline V gene. V was pared by 3 bases and J by 8 bases, with 9 bases of the junction left unmatched. In DNA, the CDR3 is TGTGCCAGCAGCTTGCGACGGACAGGGGGCACGGATGAGCAGTTCTTC. Translating it yields CASSLRRTGGTDEQFF.

This clonotype was picked up a small number of times. One end of the junction fails to match germline, which may point to a read error. The chain recombines TRBV7-2 with TRBJ1-1, with D perhaps TRBD1 (6 bases). CDR1 SGHTA and CDR2 FQGNSA come from the germline V gene. CDR3 size: 13 residues. The CDR3 DNA reads TGTGCCGGCAGCTTAACAAGGACAGTGGGAGCTTTCTTT. Its translation: CAGSLTRTVGAFF.

The CDR3 region has the DNA TGTGCCAGCAGTGCGGGCCTAACGCAGTACTTC. This codes for CASSAGLTQYF. The chain is built from TRBV25-1 and TRBJ2-7; D unresolved. The V end lost 4 bases, the J end lost 9 bases, and 10 bases lay between the germline ends. CDR3 length: 11 residues. Germline CDR1 is MGHDK and CDR2 is SYGVNS.

In this sample, this clonotype turned up many times. The V and J genes are TRBV5-1 and TRBJ2-7; 7 positions agree with TRBD1. This CDR3 region has 14 residues. Germline trimming cut 4 bases from V and 4 bases from J; bases unmatched to any gene: 8. Germline loops: CDR1 SGHRS, CDR2 YFSETQ. The CDR3 DNA is TGCGCCAGCAGCCCCGGGACAGAATTTTACGAGCAGTACTTC. Protein: CASSPGTEFYEQYF.

The chain couples TRBV18 to TRBJ1-4; a weak D match, TRBD1 (6 bases). The CDR3 is made up of 14 amino acids. Germline lookup yields CDR1 KGHSH and CDR2 LQKENI. The V end was cut by 3 bases, the J end by 4 bases, with 9 bases between. The CDR3 here is CASSPDSYNEKLFF. For the CDR3, the DNA is TGTGCCAGCTCACCGGACAGTTATAATGAAAAACTGTTTTTT.

This clonotype was observed a single time. The chain joins TRBV7-3 to TRBJ2-1, with D possibly being TRBD1 or TRBD2 (5 bases each). V lost 5 bases, J lost 10 bases, and 21 bases lay in between. The CDR3 spans 15 residues. Germline V gene lookup returns CDR1 SGHTA and CDR2 FQGTGA. CDR3 in amino acids: CASSPRDPTGREQFF. The CDR3 nucleotides read TGTGCCAGCAGCCCCCGGGACCCGACGGGGCGGGAGCAGTTCTTC.

This clonotype was seen at least ten times. This chain joins TRBV7-8 and TRBJ1-2, with D possibly TRBD1 on 5 matching bases. The length of the CDR3 is 15 residues. Per germline, CDR1 SGHVS and CDR2 FQNEAQ. The germline V and J ends were trimmed by 0 bases and 8 bases, with 16 bases remaining between them. The CDR3: CASSLAGGYDRGYTF. For the CDR3, the DNA is TGTGCCAGCAGCTTAGCCGGGGGATACGATAGGGGCTACACCTTC.

The J gene is TRBJ1-2, the V gene TRBV3-1; possible D gene TRBD1, 5 bases. Germline CDR1 is LGHDT and CDR2 is YNNKEL (reference sequence). The CDR3 length is 14 residues. V was clipped by 4 bases and J by 8 bases, with 17 bases between them. CDR3 loop: CASSPPTVGGGYTF. DNA for the CDR3: TGTGCCAGCAGCCCTCCTACAGTCGGGGGAGGCTACACCTTC.

The rearrangement links TRBV7-6 to TRBJ2-7; 7 nucleotides match TRBD2. Germline loops: CDR1 SGHVS, CDR2 FNYEAQ. V shed 0 bases and J 4 bases; nucleotides not matched to a gene: 6. The CDR3 runs to 15 residues. The CDR3 sequence is CASSLASGTQYEQYF. For the CDR3, the DNA is TGTGCCAGCAGCTTAGCCAGCGGGACCCAATACGAGCAGTACTTC.

The gene calls are TRBV9 and TRBJ2-7; D not certain. The germline V gene has CDR1 SGDLS and CDR2 YYNGEE. V was shortened by 4 bases and J by 4 bases, with 18 bases between the two germline ends. The CDR3 has 15 amino acids. CDR3 sequence: CASSSLPTSSYEQYF. CDR3 nucleotides: TGTGCCAGCAGCTCCCTTCCCACTTCCTCTTACGAGCAGTACTTC.

This clonotype was recorded at least ten times. The chain links TRBV5-1 to TRBJ2-1, with D possibly TRBD2 on 6 matching bases. Germline V gives CDR1 SGHRS, CDR2 YFSETQ. The CDR3 runs 14 residues. Trimming cost V 4 bases and J 7 bases, with 15 bases left between them. DNA for the CDR3: TGCGCCAGCAGCAACCGACTAGATCCTAATGAGCAGTTCTTC. Translation gives CASSNRLDPNEQFF. The full variable domain, rest sourced from reference TRBV5-1 and TRBJ2-1, is KAGVTQTPRYLIKTRGQQVTLSCSPISGHRSVSWYQQTPGQGLQFLFEYFSETQRNKGNFPGRFSGRQFSNSRSEMNVSTLELGDSALYLCASSNRLDPNEQFFGPGTRLTVL.

This clonotype was counted between two and nine times. The J gene is TRBJ2-5, the V gene TRBV12-3 or TRBV12-4; D call uncertain. V was cut by 2 bases and J by 2 bases, with 9 bases left in between. The CDR3 runs to 14 residues. The CDR3 sequence: CASSLSQEQETQYF. CDR3 nucleotide sequence: TGTGCCAGCAGTTTATCTCAGGAGCAAGAGACCCAGTACTTC.

As to this clonotype: Since a much larger clone is just one base distant, this may be a read error. This chain uses TRBV5-1 with TRBJ2-3; the D gene is possibly TRBD1 (5 bases). This CDR3 region has 12 residues. The germline V gene has CDR1 SGHRS and CDR2 YFSETQ. The chain's CDR3 is CANSLNQGTQYF. CDR3 DNA sequence: TGCGCCAACAGCTTGAATCAGGGTACGCAGTATTTT.

This chain connects TRBV5-1 to TRBJ2-7; D is ambiguous. The CDR3 loop spans 14 amino acids. Trimming took off 0 bases at V and 0 bases at J, with 7 bases between the two ends. From germline, CDR1 is SGHRS and CDR2 YFSETQ. The CDR3 bases are TGCGCCAGCAGCTTGGTTGCCAGCTCCTACGAGCAGTACTTC. Protein product: CASSLVASSYEQYF.

This clonotype came up a few times. The CDR3 bases are TGTGCCAGCAGTGAACTAGCGGACGGGGAGCTGTTTTTT. Encoded protein: CASSELADGELFF. The chain recombines TRBV6-6 with TRBJ2-2; 8 nucleotides match TRBD2. Per germline, CDR1 MNHNY and CDR2 SVGAGI (reference sequence). V shed 5 bases and J 7 bases; nucleotides not matched to a gene: 3. The CDR3 is 13 amino acids.

The table lists this clonotype with a count of one. At one end the junction does not follow the germline gene, possibly because of a read error. The V gene is TRBV29-1, the J gene TRBJ2-1, with 9 bases lining up with TRBD2. The CDR3 length is 15 residues. In germline, CDR1 is SQVTM, CDR2 ANQGSEA. Here the CDR3 reads CSVDKTGLADNERFF. CDR3 nucleotides: TGCAGCGTAGACAAAACGGGACTAGCCGACAATGAGCGGTTCTTC.

The V gene is TRBV12-3 or TRBV12-4, the J gene TRBJ2-1; 7 bases map to TRBD1. This CDR3 is 14 amino acids long. V lost 4 bases, J lost 0 bases, and 0 bases stayed unmatched. DNA of the CDR3: TGTGCCAGCAGTTGGGACAGCTCCTACAATGAGCAGTTCTTC. Protein: CASSWDSSYNEQFF.

The gene calls are TRBV7-2 and TRBJ1-1; D remains unclear. Trimming cost V 3 bases and J 1 base, with 6 bases left between them. This CDR3 is 13 amino acids long. The germline V gene encodes CDR1 SGHTA and CDR2 FQGNSA. CDR3 region: CASSLMENTEAFF. Here the CDR3 DNA reads TGTGCCAGCAGCTTGATGGAGAACACTGAAGCTTTCTTT.

The chain carries TRBV18 and TRBJ1-1, with D tentatively TRBD1 (5 bases). Deletions cut 4 bases from V and 1 base from J, with 10 bases between. Germline V CDR1 and CDR2: KGHSH, LQKENI. This CDR3 is built from 14 residues. The CDR3 DNA reads TGTGCCAGCTCACTCCCCGACAGGAACACTGAAGCTTTCTTT. Translating it yields CASSLPDRNTEAFF.

Here the CDR3 reads CASSLFQLAGGGQYF. The CDR3 bases are TGTGCCAGCAGCTTGTTTCAACTAGCGGGTGGCGGGCAGTACTTC. This chain connects TRBV5-4 to TRBJ2-7, with 9 bases fitting TRBD2. This CDR3 contains 15 residues. The germline V gene encodes CDR1 SGHNT and CDR2 YYREEE (reference sequence). Trimming cost V 1 base and J 9 bases; bases outside gene matches: 11.

CDR3 sequence (DNA): TGTGCCATCGGGCCACAGGGGGGGGAGACCCAGTACTTC. This encodes CAIGPQGGETQYF. The chain couples TRBV10-3 to TRBJ2-5; possibly TRBD1 for D (8 bases). Germline V gene lookup returns CDR1 ENHRY and CDR2 SYGVKD. This CDR3 spans 13 amino acids. Trimming took 8 bases from V and 5 from J, leaving 15 bases between them.

This clonotype was found a few times. The chain carries TRBV7-3 and TRBJ2-3; 10 bases line up with TRBD2. Germline CDR1 and CDR2: SGHTA and FQGTGA. With 5 bases clipped from V and 0 bases from J, the junction kept 2 bases outside the gene matches. The CDR3 runs to 15 residues. The CDR3 spells CASSRAGGSTDTQYF. The CDR3 DNA sequence: TGTGCCAGCAGCAGAGCGGGAGGGAGCACAGATACGCAGTATTTT.

The chain uses TRBV10-3 and TRBJ2-1; 11 bases are shared with TRBD2. Unmatched junction bases numbered 9, after V lost 10 bases and J lost 7 bases. From germline, CDR1 is ENHRY and CDR2 SYGVKD. The CDR3 runs to 14 residues. CDR3 nucleotide sequence: TGTGCCACCAGACTAGCGGGACTGGGGAATGAGCAGTTCTTC. Protein product: CATRLAGLGNEQFF.

The J gene is TRBJ2-3, the V gene TRBV6-5; tentative D call: TRBD2 (7 bases). This CDR3 is built from 18 residues. Deletions cut 0 bases from V and 0 bases from J, with 16 bases between. Per the germline V gene, CDR1 is MNHEY and CDR2 is SVGAGI. The CDR3 DNA sequence: TGTGCCAGCAGTTACTCGACGGGGGGCGTCACTAGCACAGATACGCAGTATTTT. It yields the protein CASSYSTGGVTSTDTQYF.

This clonotype was counted only a few times. This chain joins TRBV7-8 and TRBJ2-5; D unclear. CDR1 SGHVS and CDR2 FQNEAQ come from the germline V gene. Trimming removed 1 base at V and 4 bases at J, with 7 bases between. The CDR3 covers 13 residues. The CDR3 sequence: CASSLGSRETQYF. The CDR3 coding sequence is TGTGCCAGCAGCTTAGGTTCCAGAGAGACCCAGTACTTC.

This clonotype appeared a few times. The chain has TRBV5-6 and TRBJ2-3; TRBD1 matches at 7 bases. J gave up 2 bases and V 0 bases, and 9 bases lay outside the gene matches. CDR1 SGHDT and CDR2 YYEEEE come from the germline V gene. CDR3 length equals 17 residues. The CDR3 loop is CASSLGGPGQYTDTQYF. The CDR3, as DNA: TGTGCCAGCAGCTTGGGGGGACCGGGACAGTACACAGATACGCAGTATTTT.